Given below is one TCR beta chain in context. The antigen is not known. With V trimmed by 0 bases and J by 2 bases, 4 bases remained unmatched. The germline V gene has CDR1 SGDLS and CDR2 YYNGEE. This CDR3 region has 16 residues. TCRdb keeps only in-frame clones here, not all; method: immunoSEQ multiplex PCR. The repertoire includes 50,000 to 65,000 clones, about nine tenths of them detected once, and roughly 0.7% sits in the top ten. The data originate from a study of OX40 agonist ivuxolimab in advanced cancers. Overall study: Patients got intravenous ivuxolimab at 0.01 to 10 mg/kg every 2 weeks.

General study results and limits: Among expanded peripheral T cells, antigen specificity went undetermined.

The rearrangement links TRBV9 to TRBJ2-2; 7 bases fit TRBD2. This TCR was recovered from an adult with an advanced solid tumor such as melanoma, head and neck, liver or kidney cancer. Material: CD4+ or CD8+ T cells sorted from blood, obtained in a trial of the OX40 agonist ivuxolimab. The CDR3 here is CASSVGSGANTGELFF. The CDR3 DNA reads TGTGCCAGCAGCGTAGGGAGCGGGGCTAACACCGGGGAGCTGTTTTTT.